This T cell receptor (beta chain) was identified during a study of blood T cell repertoires in COVID-19. Ages ranged from about 18 to 89 years, with residence in 20 to 30 US areas. Participants' reported clinical history set cohort assignment. Original methodology: Amplifying reference gene primers gave estimates of nucleated cell counts. Profiled with immunoSEQ multiplex PCR; TCRdb holds only in-frame clones, not every one. From that table come the V and J calls and clone size; the DNA was used to work out D and trimming. The sample holds some 210,000 clones, about 81% seen once. Sequenced: PBMCs or T cells enriched from blood (not recorded which). This TCR was recovered from a man aged 40-49 years who had recovered from COVID-19.

The CDR3 reads CASSQRTADSGNTIYF. CDR3 DNA sequence: TGCGCCAGCAGCCAACGGACAGCGGACTCTGGAAACACCATATATTTT. The chain joins TRBV5-1 to TRBJ1-3, with D possibly TRBD1 on 6 matching bases. V dropped 4 bases and J dropped 0 bases, with 14 bases sitting between them. Per the germline V gene, CDR1 is SGHRS and CDR2 is YFSETQ. The CDR3 spans 16 residues.